What follows is one TCR beta chain and its context. The sample comes from a study of blood T cell repertoires in COVID-19. Across the study: Acute-phase and convalescent COVID-19 samples originated in the United States, Italy and Spain. Sources were T cells, B-cell-depleted T cells, or PBMCs; the material itself was cDNA or gDNA.

The ends lost 0 bases at V and 2 bases at J; junction bases unmatched: 10. Germline values: CDR1 LGHDT, CDR2 YNNKEL (reference sequence). CDR3 length: 19 residues. It was during active infection that Seattle patients were enrolled and then longitudinally followed. Under the authors' procedure: Reference gene primer amplification in the assay estimated nucleated cell counts. Using immunoSEQ multiplex PCR, the repertoire was profiled, and TCRdb retains in-frame clones only, with some absent. The DNA was the basis for D and trimming; V, J and clone size are from that table. This repertoire shows about 420,000 clones, around 90% found once; its top ten account for 0.7% to 0.85%.

Sequenced input: peripheral blood. This receptor was identified in a man aged 18 to 29 with COVID-19, enrolled during active disease. The chain is built from TRBV3-1 (or the pseudogene TRBV3-2) and TRBJ2-3, with 11 bases that match TRBD2. The CDR3 reads CASSQDRGIAGGSTDTQYF. The CDR3 nucleotides are TGTGCCAGCAGCCAAGATCGAGGGATAGCGGGGGGGTCCACAGATACGCAGTATTTT.